Listed here are 23 T cell receptor beta chains from one sample, sequenced in a study of blood T cell repertoires in COVID-19. Profiling relied on immunoSEQ multiplex PCR, and the TCRdb table lists in-frame clones only, not all of them. The repertoire holds about 55,000 clones, roughly 87% seen once, with 3.5% to 4% in the top ten. Input material: peripheral blood. These receptors all stem from a man in his forties with COVID-19, enrolled during active disease.

This sequence joins TRBV6-6 and TRBJ1-1, with unresolved D. Germline V CDR1 and CDR2: MNHNY, SVGAGI (reference sequence). V shed 0 bases and J shed 6 bases, with 2 bases lying between them. CDR3 length: 11 amino acids. CDR3 sequence (DNA): TGTGCCAGCAGTTACTCCGCTGAAGCTTTCTTT. Residues: CASSYSAEAFF.

The V and J genes are TRBV19 and TRBJ1-6, with 8 nucleotides matching TRBD1. The CDR3 is 13 amino acids. CDR1 and CDR2 from the germline V gene are LNHDA and SQIVND (reference sequence). V shed 4 bases, J shed 9 bases, and the junction held 2 bases outside the gene matches. In nucleotides, the CDR3 is TGTGCCAGTAGTAGAGACAGGGGTTCACCCCTCCACTTT. It translates to CASSRDRGSPLHF. The full variable domain, rest sourced from reference TRBV19 and TRBJ1-6, is DGGITQSPKYLFRKEGQNVTLSCEQNLNHDAMYWYRQDPGQGLRLIYYSQIVNDFQKGDIAEGYSVSREKKESFPLTVTSAQKNPTAFYLCASSRDRGSPLHFGNGTRLTVT.

Written as DNA, the CDR3 is TGTGCCAGCAGCCGATCTAGCGGGAGCTCCTACGAGCAGTACTTC. Translated: CASSRSSGSSYEQYF. This chain connects TRBV5-5 to TRBJ2-7, with 10 bases lining up with TRBD2. J lost 0 bases, V lost 4 bases, and 4 bases had no gene match. The CDR3 length is 15 residues. CDR1 is SGHKS, CDR2 YYEKEE, per germline (reference sequence). The full variable domain, completed using reference TRBV5-5 and TRBJ2-7, is DAGVTQSPTHLIKTRGQQVTLRCSPISGHKSVSWYQQVLGQGPQFIFQYYEKEERGRGNFPDRFSARQFPNYSSELNVNALLLGDSALYLCASSRSSGSSYEQYFGPGTRLTVT.

The chain has TRBV4-1 and TRBJ2-2, with D possibly TRBD2 on 6 matching bases. V gave up 4 bases and J gave up 1 base, with 10 bases separating them. The CDR3 consists of 15 residues. The germline CDR1 and CDR2 sequences are MGHRA and YSYEKL. DNA for the CDR3: TGCGCCAGCAGCCTCACTAGCTTGAACACCGGGGAGCTGTTTTTT. Encoded protein: CASSLTSLNTGELFF.

This clone was seen a few times. This chain joins TRBV5-1 and TRBJ1-1, with TRBD1 identical over 9 bases. Germline V gene data show CDR1 as SGHRS and CDR2 as YFSETQ. The J segment lost 1 base and the V segment lost 1 base, leaving 5 bases of the junction unmatched. The CDR3 totals 16 residues. The CDR3 here is CASSLRTGAGNTEAFF. DNA for the CDR3: TGCGCCAGCAGCTTGAGGACAGGGGCGGGGAACACTGAAGCTTTCTTT. Filled out from reference TRBV5-1 and TRBJ1-1, the complete variable domain reads KAGVTQTPRYLIKTRGQQVTLSCSPISGHRSVSWYQQTPGQGLQFLFEYFSETQRNKGNFPGRFSGRQFSNSRSEMNVSTLELGDSALYLCASSLRTGAGNTEAFFGQGTRLTVV.

The rearrangement joins TRBV27 to TRBJ2-1, with D perhaps matching TRBD2 (6 bases). The V end lost 11 bases, the J end lost 8 bases, and 16 bases lay between the germline ends. The germline V gene encodes CDR1 MNHEY and CDR2 SMNVEV (reference sequence). The CDR3 loop spans 12 amino acids. The CDR3 protein is CAVGRRGHEQFF. As DNA, the CDR3 is TGTGCCGTCGGTAGGAGGGGCCATGAGCAGTTCTTC.

V usage is TRBV5-6 and J usage is TRBJ2-3; D gene unclear. Per germline, CDR1 SGHDT and CDR2 YYEEEE. This CDR3 contains 13 residues. V was shortened by 2 bases and J by 0 bases, with 4 bases between the two germline ends. For the CDR3, the DNA is TGTGCCAGCAGCTTCGTTAGCACAGATACGCAGTATTTT. Amino acids: CASSFVSTDTQYF.

This clone was seen more than once but under ten times. This chain connects TRBV7-9 to TRBJ1-1; TRBD1 aligns across 8 bases. Germline loops: CDR1 SEHNR, CDR2 FQNEAQ (reference sequence). There are 16 residues in the CDR3. The ends lost 5 bases at V and 0 bases at J; junction bases unmatched: 8. CDR3 sequence reads: CASSKDRDLMNTEAFF. DNA for the CDR3: TGTGCCAGCAGCAAGGACAGGGATCTCATGAACACTGAAGCTTTCTTT.

This clone was counted a few times. The chain links TRBV9 to TRBJ1-6, with D uncertain. V lost 4 bases and J 6 bases, leaving 14 bases between the germline ends. Germline CDR1 reads SGDLS; CDR2 reads YYNGEE. The CDR3 runs 15 residues. The CDR3 is CASSSEGRPNSPLHF. The CDR3 region has the DNA TGTGCCAGCAGCTCCGAAGGCAGGCCTAATTCACCCCTCCACTTT.

The table lists this clone with a few counts. The chain carries TRBV2 and TRBJ1-3; tentative D call: TRBD1 (5 bases). V lost 7 bases and J lost 4, with 20 bases in between. Germline assignment: CDR1 SNHLY and CDR2 FYNNEI. The CDR3 consists of 16 residues. CDR3 loop: CASTVGGGAAGNTIYF. For the CDR3, the DNA is TGTGCCAGCACGGTCGGCGGAGGGGCGGCCGGAAACACCATATATTTT.

This chain connects TRBV28 to TRBJ2-1, with 13 bases that match TRBD2. V was clipped by 3 bases and J by 9 bases; unmatched bases: 5. Germline V CDR1 and CDR2: MDHEN, SYDVKM. This CDR3 has 15 residues. CDR3 bases: TGTGCCAGCAGTTTGGGACTAGCGGGATCGAGTGAGCAGTTCTTC. It codes for CASSLGLAGSSEQFF.

As concerns this clone: The junction departs from germline at one end; a sequencing error may be responsible. The chain has TRBV30 and TRBJ2-7; no reliable D call. Germline V CDR1 and CDR2: GTSNPN, SVGIG (reference sequence). The CDR3 extends over 13 amino acids. The CDR3 sequence: CAWRISPGFLPHF. The DNA for the CDR3 is TGTGCCTGGAGAATCTCCCCCGGGTTCCTCCCGCATTTC.

The chain links TRBV28 to TRBJ2-2; 11 bases are shared with TRBD2. This CDR3 contains 15 residues. Germline CDR1 reads MDHEN; CDR2 reads SYDVKM. J gave up 7 bases and V 7 bases, and 8 bases lay outside the gene matches. The CDR3 nucleotides read TGTGCCAGCACCCAGACTAGCGGGATGGTCGGGGAGCTGTTTTTT. It codes for CASTQTSGMVGELFF.

The chain couples TRBV7-9 to TRBJ2-3; the match to TRBD2 covers 9 bases. The trim removed 7 bases at V and 5 bases at J, leaving 4 bases unmatched. Germline V gives CDR1 SEHNR, CDR2 FQNEAQ (reference sequence). The CDR3 sequence is 13 residues long. The CDR3 DNA is TGTGCCAGCAAGCGGGAGGTTGGAGATACGCAGTATTTT. It yields the protein CASKREVGDTQYF.

This chain links TRBV6-5 with TRBJ2-3; 8 nucleotides align to TRBD1. The V and J ends lost 6 bases and 10 bases, in that order; junction bases with no gene match: 6. CDR1 and CDR2 (germline): MNHEY, SVGAGI. This CDR3 spans 12 amino acids. The DNA for the CDR3 is TGTGCCAGCAGGGAGACAGGGGTGGCGCAGTATTTT. This encodes CASRETGVAQYF.

The rearrangement uses TRBV27 and TRBJ1-2, with D possibly matching TRBD1 (5 bases). Trimming cost V 5 bases and J 8 bases, with 18 bases left between them. The CDR3 loop spans 14 amino acids. In germline, CDR1 is MNHEY, CDR2 SMNVEV (reference sequence). CDR3 bases: TGTGCCAGCAGTCGAACCGGGGGGGGTGAAGGCTACACCTTC. Protein sequence: CASSRTGGGEGYTF.

The V gene is TRBV7-8, the J gene TRBJ1-4; D gene unclear. The CDR3 runs to 15 residues. V gave up 6 bases and J gave up 0 bases, with 11 bases separating them. From germline, CDR1 is SGHVS and CDR2 FQNEAQ. In DNA, the CDR3 is TGTGCCAGCAGTCCCCGGGAATCAACTAATGAAAAACTGTTTTTT. Translation: CASSPRESTNEKLFF.

The J gene is TRBJ2-5, the V gene TRBV19; 12 bases map to TRBD2. The CDR3 length is 15 residues. Germline V gene sequence: CDR1 LNHDA, CDR2 SQIVND (reference sequence). Germline trimming cut 6 bases from V and 5 bases from J; bases unmatched to any gene: 7. This CDR3 is CASSTTSGRRETQYF. CDR3 nucleotide sequence: TGTGCCAGTAGCACGACTAGCGGGAGACGGGAGACCCAGTACTTC.

The J gene is TRBJ1-2, the V gene TRBV27; 12 positions match TRBD1. Germline V gives CDR1 MNHEY, CDR2 SMNVEV (reference sequence). The ends lost 6 bases at V and 0 bases at J; junction bases unmatched: 8. The CDR3 contains 17 residues. The CDR3 sequence is CASSLRDRGQANYGYTF. The DNA for the CDR3 is TGTGCCAGCAGCCTCCGGGACAGGGGGCAAGCTAACTATGGCTACACCTTC.

The genes are TRBV5-1 and TRBJ1-2, with 9 bases matching TRBD1. This CDR3 is built from 14 residues. Germline values: CDR1 SGHRS, CDR2 YFSETQ. J gave up 1 base and V 5 bases, and 3 bases lay outside the gene matches. CDR3 sequence: CASSWDRVNYGYTF. DNA for the CDR3: TGCGCCAGCAGTTGGGACAGGGTTAACTATGGCTACACCTTC.

This clone was recorded once. V gene TRBV2 combines with J gene TRBJ2-3; the D gene is possibly TRBD2 (6 bases). There are 13 residues in the CDR3. Trimming shortened V by 8 bases and J by 6 bases, and 15 bases separated the two germline ends. Germline V gives CDR1 SNHLY, CDR2 FYNNEI. Here the CDR3 reads CASEAGPEDTQYF. The DNA for the CDR3 is TGTGCCAGCGAGGCGGGGCCCGAGGATACGCAGTATTTT.

J is TRBJ1-2 and V is TRBV12-3 or TRBV12-4; tentatively, D is TRBD1 (5 bases). The CDR3 has 13 residues. The V end lost 3 bases, the J end lost 4 bases, and 9 bases lay between the germline ends. CDR3 amino acids: CASSFDRVYGYTF. CDR3 coding DNA: TGTGCCAGCAGTTTTGACAGAGTCTATGGCTACACCTTC.

This clone was detected only once. The DNA of the CDR3 is TGTGCCAGCAGCCCAATCTTAGCGGGATTGATGTTCTTC. Protein sequence: CASSPILAGLMFF. The chain is built from TRBV7-2 and TRBJ2-1, with 8 bases lining up with TRBD2. V lost 5 bases and J lost 15; bases outside the gene matches: 12. The CDR3 has 13 amino acids. Germline CDR1 is SGHTA and CDR2 is FQGNSA.